This TCR beta chain was obtained from a study of cytomegalovirus exposure and HLA in healthy donors. Whole-study results and caveats: In a later analysis, first-cohort TCR clusters were found to tend to co-occur in the 90 to 150 validation repertoires.

Generated by immunoSEQ multiplex PCR, the TCRdb table keeps only in-frame clones and is missing some. The sample lists 150,000 or so clones; roughly 87% were seen once. On this clone: Its cognate antigen is unknown. The same CDR3 can be traced to other DNA sequences in this sample.

Germline assignment: CDR1 SGHTA and CDR2 FQGNSA. V was shortened by 1 base and J by 4 bases, with 4 bases between the two germline ends. The CDR3 runs 12 residues. Sequenced material: PBMCs. This receptor was identified in a woman in her late teens or twenties in good health and CMV-seropositive. The rearrangement links TRBV7-2 to TRBJ1-2; D gene ambiguous. Here the CDR3 reads CASSLDSYGYTF. The CDR3 region has the DNA TGTGCCAGCAGCTTAGACAGCTATGGCTACACCTTC.